This is a list of T cell receptor beta chains from one sample in a study of T cells after yellow fever vaccination. Via MiXCR, TCRdb re-called the 5' RACE reads, giving one row per CDR3 protein. This table holds 400,000 to 450,000 distinct CDR3 sequences, approximately 18% found once. This material consisted of PBMCs, taken before the yellow fever booster vaccination. The receptor source for this set is a man aged 18 to 30 who received the YFV17D yellow fever vaccine. CDR3s include the opening cysteine and the closing phenylalanine or tryptophan. A D gene is named only where the DNA matches it firmly. Size is omitted from some rows. Given values are once, few, many or a class for expanded clones.

TRBD2	TRBV10-2	few	TRBJ2-2	CASSVLAGGRGTGELFF	TGCGCCAGCAGTGTGCTAGCGGGGGGGCGCGGGACCGGGGAGCTGTTTTTT
NA	TRBV7-2	few	TRBJ2-3	CASSFNSYTDTQYF	TGTGCCAGCAGCTTTAACTCCTACACAGATACGCAGTATTTT
NA	TRBV6-5	few	TRBJ1-6	CASSYSQGPTPLHF	TGTGCCAGCAGTTACTCACAGGGCCCGACACCCCTCCACTTT
NA	TRBV4-1	NA	TRBJ1-3	CASSQGPISGNTIYF	TGCGCCAGCAGCCAAGGACCGATCTCTGGAAACACCATATATTTT
NA	TRBV21-1	NA	TRBJ1-2	CASIRRTPNYGYTF	TGTGCCAGCATCCGACGGACTCCTAACTATGGCTACACCTTC
TRBD2	TRBV9	few	TRBJ2-1	CASSVGGGAWKNEQFF	TGTGCCAGCAGCGTAGGCGGGGGGGCCTGGAAGAATGAGCAGTTCTTC
NA	TRBV7-3	NA	TRBJ1-1	CASSLTSEVTEAFF	TGTGCCAGCAGCTTAACTTCCGAGGTCACTGAAGCTTTCTTT
NA	TRBV7-2	few	TRBJ2-1	CASSSNPDFYNEQFF	TGTGCCAGCAGCTCGAATCCGGACTTCTACAATGAGCAGTTCTTC
NA	TRBV7-2	NA	TRBJ2-3	CASSLGLAAYTDTQYF	TGTGCCAGCAGCTTAGGGCTAGCCGCTTACACAGATACGCAGTATTTT
NA	TRBV4-3	NA	TRBJ2-2	CASSQAFPSGELFF	TGCGCCAGCAGCCAAGCTTTTCCGTCCGGGGAGCTGTTTTTT
TRBD1	TRBV25-1	NA	TRBJ1-2	CASSEGQNNYGYTF	TGTGCCAGCAGTGAGGGACAGAATAACTATGGCTACACCTTC
NA	TRBV2	NA	TRBJ2-5	CASSEGQVKETQYF	TGTGCCAGCAGTGAGGGGCAGGTCAAAGAGACCCAGTACTTC
TRBD1	TRBV7-2	NA	TRBJ2-3	CASKSTGADTQYF	TGTGCCAGCAAATCAACAGGGGCAGATACGCAGTATTTT
NA	TRBV6-2/TRBV6-3	few	TRBJ2-7	CASSYEGLYEQYF	TGTGCCAGCAGTTACGAGGGACTCTACGAGCAGTACTTC
TRBD1	TRBV7-2	few	TRBJ1-3	CASSFSGTGGLISGNTIYF	TGTGCCAGCAGCTTCAGCGGGACAGGGGGTTTAATCTCTGGAAACACCATATATTTT
TRBD2	TRBV5-1	NA	TRBJ2-7	CASSLNSGGSYEQYF	TGCGCCAGCAGCTTGAATAGCGGGGGATCCTACGAGCAGTACTTC
TRBD2	TRBV29-1	NA	TRBJ2-4	CSVDGGGDIQYF	TGCAGCGTTGATGGCGGGGGTGACATTCAGTACTTC
NA	TRBV6-1	NA	TRBJ1-4	CASSGGPGEKLFF	TGTGCCAGCAGTGGAGGACCTGGGGAAAAACTGTTTTTT
NA	TRBV24-1	NA	TRBJ2-5	CATSDTGGETQYF	TGTGCCACCAGTGATACAGGAGGGGAGACCCAGTACTTC
TRBD2	TRBV6-2/TRBV6-3	NA	TRBJ2-5	CASSPRLADSSIETQYF	TGTGCCAGCAGCCCTAGACTAGCGGACTCGTCGATTGAGACCCAGTACTTC
TRBD1	TRBV7-2	NA	TRBJ2-3	CASSPQGAVDTQYF	TGTGCCAGCAGCCCCCAGGGGGCGGTAGATACGCAGTATTTT
NA	TRBV27	few	TRBJ1-6	CASRGRQPNSPLHF	TGTGCCAGCCGCGGGAGGCAGCCTAATTCACCCCTCCACTTT
TRBD1	TRBV25-1	NA	TRBJ2-7	CASSDMGQGSYEQYF	TGTGCCAGCAGTGATATGGGACAGGGTTCCTACGAGCAGTACTTC
TRBD1	TRBV10-3	NA	TRBJ2-5	CAAGQGAEETQYF	TGTGCCGCGGGACAGGGGGCGGAGGAGACCCAGTACTTC
NA	TRBV6-2/TRBV6-3	NA	TRBJ1-1	CASSLTALNTEAFF	TGTGCCAGCAGTTTGACAGCTTTGAACACTGAAGCTTTCTTT
NA	TRBV18	NA	TRBJ2-3	CASSPGVAGTDTQYF	TGTGCCAGCTCACCAGGGGTAGCGGGCACAGATACGCAGTATTTT
TRBD2	TRBV9	few	TRBJ2-1	CASSPRSQTSGGYNEQFF	TGTGCCAGCAGCCCCAGGTCACAGACTAGCGGGGGGTACAATGAGCAGTTCTTC
NA	TRBV28	NA	TRBJ1-6	CASSLVGVGNSPLHF	TGTGCCAGCAGTTTAGTGGGGGTAGGGAATTCACCCCTCCACTTT
NA	TRBV4-2	few	TRBJ1-3	CASSQDLRQVSGNTIYF	TGTGCCAGCAGCCAAGATCTCAGACAGGTCTCTGGAAACACCATATATTTT
TRBD1	TRBV6-5	NA	TRBJ1-5	CASRPGTDYSNQPQHF	TGTGCCAGCAGGCCCGGGACAGACTATAGCAATCAGCCCCAGCATTTT
NA	TRBV7-9	few	TRBJ2-3	CASSRAVTDTQYF	TGTGCCAGCAGCAGGGCGGTCACAGATACGCAGTATTTT
NA	TRBV4-3	few	TRBJ1-6	CASSQAPDSSYNSPLHF	TGCGCCAGCAGCCAAGCACCAGATTCCTCCTATAATTCACCCCTCCACTTT
TRBD1	TRBV7-9	NA	TRBJ1-1	CASSETGGFTEAFF	TGTGCCAGCAGCGAGACAGGGGGCTTCACTGAAGCTTTCTTT
TRBD2	TRBV6-5	NA	TRBJ2-1	CASNRLAGGYNEQFF	TGTGCCAGCAACCGACTAGCGGGGGGGTACAATGAGCAGTTCTTC
NA	TRBV6-5	NA	TRBJ1-4	CASSGGATNEKLFF	TGTGCCAGCAGTGGAGGGGCAACTAATGAAAAACTGTTTTTT
NA	TRBV7-2	NA	TRBJ2-3	CASSLDGSRDTQYF	TGTGCCAGCAGCTTAGACGGATCGAGAGATACGCAGTATTTT
NA	TRBV6-2/TRBV6-3	NA	TRBJ2-2	CASSPDRTPGAGELFF	TGTGCCAGCAGCCCCGACAGGACCCCCGGGGCCGGGGAGCTGTTTTTT
NA	TRBV4-2	NA	TRBJ2-5	CASSQGISGQETQYF	TGTGCCAGCAGCCAAGGAATAAGCGGGCAAGAGACCCAGTACTTC
TRBD1	TRBV4-3	NA	TRBJ1-2	CASSQLDRGLGGYTF	TGCGCCAGCAGCCAACTTGACAGGGGGCTTGGTGGCTACACCTTC
NA	TRBV7-9	NA	TRBJ1-5	CASSPGSQPQHF	TGTGCCAGCAGCCCAGGTAGCCAGCCCCAGCATTTT
TRBD1	TRBV5-1	few	TRBJ2-7	CASSLDSQGGVVQYF	TGCGCCAGCAGCTTGGATTCACAGGGGGGTGTAGTGCAGTACTTC
TRBD1	TRBV4-1	NA	TRBJ2-1	CASSRGQPLYNEQFF	TGCGCCAGCAGCCGGGGACAGCCCCTATACAATGAGCAGTTCTTC
TRBD1	TRBV20-1	few	TRBJ1-1	CSARDRKAFF	TGCAGTGCAAGGGACAGGAAAGCTTTCTTT
NA	TRBV4-3	once	TRBJ1-2	CASSQAGTEHHYGYTF	TGCGCCAGCAGCCAAGCCGGGACGGAACACCACTATGGCTACACCTTC
TRBD1	TRBV7-2	NA	TRBJ2-3	CASSEQGFTDTQYF	TGTGCCAGCAGCGAACAGGGGTTCACAGATACGCAGTATTTT
TRBD1	TRBV29-1	NA	TRBJ1-4	CSLGQGGNEKLFF	TGCAGCTTGGGACAGGGGGGAAATGAAAAACTGTTTTTT
NA	TRBV7-9	few	TRBJ1-1	CARWVNTEAFF	TGTGCCAGGTGGGTGAACACTGAAGCTTTCTTT